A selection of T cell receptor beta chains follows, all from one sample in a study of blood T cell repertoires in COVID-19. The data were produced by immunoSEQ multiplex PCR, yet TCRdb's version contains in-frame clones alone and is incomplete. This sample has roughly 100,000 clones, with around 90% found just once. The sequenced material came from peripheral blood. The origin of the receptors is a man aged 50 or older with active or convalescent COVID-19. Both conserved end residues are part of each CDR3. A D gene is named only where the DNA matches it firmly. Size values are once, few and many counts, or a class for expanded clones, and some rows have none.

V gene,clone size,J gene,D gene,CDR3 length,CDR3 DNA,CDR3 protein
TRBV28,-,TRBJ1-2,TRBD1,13,TGTGCCAGCAGTCCAACGACAGGGGATGGCTACACCTTC,CASSPTTGDGYTF
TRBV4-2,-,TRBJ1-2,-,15,TGTGCCAGCAGCCGCAACTTAGGGGCTAACTATGGCTACACCTTC,CASSRNLGANYGYTF
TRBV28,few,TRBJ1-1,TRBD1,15,TGTGCCAGCAGTTTATCTCAGGGGGCGCAAACTGAAGCTTTCTTT,CASSLSQGAQTEAFF
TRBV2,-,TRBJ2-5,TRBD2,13,TGTGCCAGCAGTGGTCCGGGGGGAGAGACCCAGTACTTC,CASSGPGGETQYF
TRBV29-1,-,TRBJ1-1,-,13,TGCAGCGGAAGTTCAACTATGAACACTGAAGCTTTCTTT,CSGSSTMNTEAFF
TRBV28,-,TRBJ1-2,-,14,TGTGCCAGCAGTTTTGGGCCCCGGGGAGGAGGCTACACCTTC,CASSFGPRGGGYTF
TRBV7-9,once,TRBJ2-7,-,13,TGTGCCAGCACGAGGGGGGGAGCCTACGAGCAGTACTTC,CASTRGGAYEQYF
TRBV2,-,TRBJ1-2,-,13,TGTGCCAGCAGTGAAGCAGAGTACTATGGCTACACCTTC,CASSEAEYYGYTF
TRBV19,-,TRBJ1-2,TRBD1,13,TGTGCCAGTACCCCGGACAGGGGTTATGGCTACACCTTC,CASTPDRGYGYTF
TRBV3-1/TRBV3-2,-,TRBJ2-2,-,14,TGTGCCAGCAGGGGGGGGCCGGGCACCGGGGAGCTGTTTTTT,CASRGGPGTGELFF
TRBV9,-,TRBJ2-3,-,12,TGTGCCAGCAGCCCGAGAGCAGATACGCAGTATTTT,CASSPRADTQYF
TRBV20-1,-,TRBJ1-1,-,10,TGCAGTGCCCGGGACACTGAAGCTTTCTTT,CSARDTEAFF
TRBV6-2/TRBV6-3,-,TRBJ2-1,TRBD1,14,TGTGCCAGCAGTTACGAGACAGGGCCTAATGAGCAGTTCTTC,CASSYETGPNEQFF
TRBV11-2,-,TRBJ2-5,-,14,TGTGCCAGCAGCTTGAACAACCCCCAAGAGACCCAGTACTTC,CASSLNNPQETQYF
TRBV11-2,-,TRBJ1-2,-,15,TGTGCCAGCAGCAAACGGGACTCTCCGGTCTATGGCTACACCTTC,CASSKRDSPVYGYTF
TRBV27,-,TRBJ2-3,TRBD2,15,TGTGCCAGCGGGCTAGCGGGGGGGTTAACAGATACGCAGTATTTT,CASGLAGGLTDTQYF
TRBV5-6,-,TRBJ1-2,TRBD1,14,TGTGCCAGCACCCGTAGGGACAGTTTCCAGGGCTACACCTTC,CASTRRDSFQGYTF
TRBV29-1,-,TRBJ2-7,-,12,TGCAGCGTTGTACCTAGCTCCGACGAGCAGTACTTC,CSVVPSSDEQYF
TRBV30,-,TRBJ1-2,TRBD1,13,TGTGCCTGGACCCGACAGGGGGCCTCTGGCTACACCTTC,CAWTRQGASGYTF
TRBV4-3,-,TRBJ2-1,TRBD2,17,TGCGCCAGCAGCCACGGATGGACCCGGACTAGGAGTAATGAGCAGTTCTTC,CASSHGWTRTRSNEQFF
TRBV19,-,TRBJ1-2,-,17,TGTGCCAGTAGATCTGTTGTCAGGGTCGGGTTACTCGGGGGCTACACCTTC,CASRSVVRVGLLGGYTF
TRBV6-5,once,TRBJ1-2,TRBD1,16,TGTGCCAGCAGTTACTATGGGACAGGGATGAACTATGGCTACACCTTC,CASSYYGTGMNYGYTF
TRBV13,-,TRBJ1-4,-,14,TGTGCCAGCAGCTTAAAAGGGGTTAATGAAAAACTGTTTTTT,CASSLKGVNEKLFF
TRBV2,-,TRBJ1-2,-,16,TGTGCCAGCAGTGAGATCGGTGGAGCCATTAACTATGGCTACACCTTC,CASSEIGGAINYGYTF
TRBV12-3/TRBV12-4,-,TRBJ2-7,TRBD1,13,TGTGCCAGCAGTAAGGGACAGGCCCTCTTTACGGTATTC,CASSKGQALFTVF